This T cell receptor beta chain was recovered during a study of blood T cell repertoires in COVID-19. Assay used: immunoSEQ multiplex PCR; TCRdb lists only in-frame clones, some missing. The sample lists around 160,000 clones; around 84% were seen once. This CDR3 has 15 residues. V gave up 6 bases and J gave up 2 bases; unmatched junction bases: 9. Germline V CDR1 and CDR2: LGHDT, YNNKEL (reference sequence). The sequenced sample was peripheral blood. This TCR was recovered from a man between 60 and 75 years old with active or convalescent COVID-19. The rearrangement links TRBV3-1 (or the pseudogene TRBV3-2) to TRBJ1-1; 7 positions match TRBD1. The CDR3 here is CASRHGQDLNTEAFF. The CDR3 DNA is TGTGCCAGCAGACACGGACAGGACTTAAACACTGAAGCTTTCTTT.